Shown below are 21 T cell receptor beta chains from a single sample sequenced in a study of control samples from healthy donors and cancer patients. Generated by immunoSEQ multiplex PCR, the TCRdb table keeps only in-frame clones and is missing some. In total, the table holds approximately 190,000 clones. The sample comprised blood. All receptors come from a woman in her thirties in good health.

J is TRBJ1-2 and V is TRBV12-3 or TRBV12-4, with D perhaps TRBD1 (5 bases). The V and J ends lost 6 bases and 4 bases respectively, with 9 bases between them. The CDR3 sequence is 12 residues long. CDR3 DNA sequence: TGTGCCAGCAGCCGCGGGACCTATGGCTACACCTTC. Encoded protein: CASSRGTYGYTF.

The J gene is TRBJ1-2, the V gene TRBV7-2, with D unclear. Trimming took 1 base from V and 6 from J, leaving 6 bases between them. The germline V gene has CDR1 SGHTA and CDR2 FQGNSA. The CDR3 has 12 amino acids. The CDR3: CASSLDRNGYTF. In nucleotides, the CDR3 is TGTGCCAGCAGCTTAGATCGGAATGGCTACACCTTC. The entire variable domain, with the rest obtained from reference TRBV7-2 and TRBJ1-2, is as follows: GAGVSQSPSNKVTEKGKDVELRCDPISGHTALYWYRQSLGQGLEFLIYFQGNSAPDKSGLPSDRFSAERTGGSVSTLTIQRTQQEDSAVYLCASSLDRNGYTFGSGTRLTVV.

The gene calls are TRBV28 and TRBJ1-4, with D hard to call. The CDR3 spans 13 residues. Between the trimmed V and J ends, which lost 5 bases and 4 bases, there was a span of 8 bases. Germline CDR1 is MDHEN and CDR2 is SYDVKM. The CDR3 spells CASSIDLNEKLFF. The CDR3 DNA is TGTGCCAGCAGTATAGACCTTAATGAAAAACTGTTTTTT.

This chain links TRBV28 with TRBJ1-6, with D hard to call. Per the germline V gene, CDR1 is MDHEN and CDR2 is SYDVKM. V lost 1 base and J 6 bases, leaving 10 bases between the germline ends. This CDR3 comprises 15 residues. This chain's CDR3 is CASSLSQIANSPLHF. The CDR3 DNA reads TGTGCCAGCAGTTTATCCCAGATCGCTAATTCACCCCTCCACTTT.

The rearrangement uses TRBV7-9 and TRBJ2-7; TRBD2 aligns across 7 bases. CDR3 length equals 16 residues. CDR1 is SEHNR and CDR2 is FQNEAQ in the germline V gene (reference sequence). Unmatched junction bases numbered 7, after V lost 2 bases and J lost 0 bases. This chain's CDR3 is CASSLLGGGSSYEQYF. In nucleotides, the CDR3 is TGTGCCAGCAGCTTATTGGGCGGGGGAAGCTCCTACGAGCAGTACTTC.

V usage is TRBV24-1 and J usage is TRBJ1-5; TRBD1 matches 7 bases. This CDR3 region has 14 residues. The V segment lost 6 bases and the J segment 7 bases; nucleotides outside the gene matches: 8. Germline V CDR1 and CDR2: KGHDR, SFDVKD. This chain's CDR3 is CATSQGGVWQPQHF. DNA for the CDR3: TGTGCCACCAGTCAGGGGGGCGTATGGCAGCCCCAGCATTTT.

This chain links TRBV9 with TRBJ1-4; D remains unclear. Germline loops: CDR1 SGDLS, CDR2 YYNGEE. V lost 4 bases and J 8 bases, leaving 18 bases between the germline ends. There are 15 residues in the CDR3. The CDR3 here is CASSHSTAVGEKLFF. As DNA, the CDR3 is TGTGCCAGCAGCCACTCGACTGCAGTCGGGGAAAAACTGTTTTTT.

The gene calls are TRBV6-1 and TRBJ2-7; D gene ambiguous. Germline V gives CDR1 MNHNS, CDR2 SASEGT. Trimming stripped 1 base from V and 4 bases from J, with 8 bases between. This CDR3 is 13 amino acids long. This CDR3 is CASSEGPAYEQYF. The CDR3 DNA reads as TGTGCCAGCAGTGAAGGGCCAGCTTACGAGCAGTACTTC.

The J gene is TRBJ2-5, the V gene TRBV7-9; 7 bases align to TRBD1. CDR3 length: 17 amino acids. The ends lost 5 bases at V and 5 bases at J; junction bases unmatched: 17. Germline lookup yields CDR1 SEHNR and CDR2 FQNEAQ (reference sequence). The CDR3 DNA reads TGTGCCAGCAGCAGCCGGGACAGCACAGTAGGGGGCGAGACCCAGTACTTC. Its translation: CASSSRDSTVGGETQYF.

The chain links TRBV5-1 to TRBJ2-1; D might be TRBD1 (5 bases). The germline V and J ends were trimmed by 5 bases and 8 bases, with 14 bases remaining between them. The CDR3 spans 13 residues. Germline loops: CDR1 SGHRS, CDR2 YFSETQ. The chain's CDR3 is CASSQGLKDEQFF. The CDR3, as DNA: TGCGCCAGCAGTCAGGGTTTGAAGGATGAGCAGTTCTTC.

The chain links TRBV14 to TRBJ1-1; D not certain. V lost 0 bases to trimming and J lost 6 bases, with 11 bases between them. The CDR3 extends over 14 amino acids. Germline V lookup: CDR1 SGHDN, CDR2 FVKESK. Here the CDR3 DNA reads TGTGCCAGCAGCCAAGATAGCCGCCAACCTGAAGCTTTCTTT. It is translated as CASSQDSRQPEAFF.

The genes are TRBV2 and TRBJ2-1, with D perhaps TRBD1 or TRBD2 (5 bases each). The CDR3 covers 16 residues. Germline lookup yields CDR1 SNHLY and CDR2 FYNNEI. V lost 4 bases, J lost 5 bases, and 18 bases lay in between. The CDR3 region has the DNA TGTGCCAGCAGTGTCGGGGTCAGGGAGCGTAACAATGAGCAGTTCTTC. This codes for CASSVGVRERNNEQFF.

Notes on this clone: The junction shows a germline mismatch at one end, possibly a read error. The chain is built from TRBV7-7 and TRBJ1-1; TRBD1 might be the D (5 bases). Germline V gene lookup returns CDR1 SSHAT and CDR2 FNYEAQ (reference sequence). This CDR3 has 13 amino acids. The CDR3 region has the DNA TGTGCTAGCAGCCTCACCGACCAGGGAGAAGCTTTCTTT. Encoded protein: CASSLTDQGEAFF.

This chain links TRBV5-4 with TRBJ2-1, with D hard to call. This CDR3 has 16 amino acids. The V gene lost 0 bases and the J gene lost 0 bases, with 10 bases spanning the gap. Germline CDR1 and CDR2: SGHNT and YYREEE (reference sequence). CDR3 coding DNA: TGTGCCAGCAGCTTGGAGCTACTCAGCTCCTACAATGAGCAGTTCTTC. It specifies CASSLELLSSYNEQFF.

V is TRBV7-2 and J is TRBJ1-4; maybe TRBD1 (5 bases). Germline-derived CDR1 and CDR2 are SGHTA and FQGNSA. The CDR3 has 14 residues. Trimming shortened V by 5 bases and J by 7 bases, and 14 bases separated the two germline ends. The CDR3 sequence is CASSLGPGGEKLFF. Written as DNA, the CDR3 is TGTGCCAGCAGCCTGGGACCCGGGGGTGAAAAACTGTTTTTT.

This chain connects TRBV4-2 to TRBJ2-7; 8 bases fit TRBD2. The CDR3 sequence is 16 residues long. The V and J ends lost 1 base and 2 bases, in that order; junction bases with no gene match: 7. Germline lookup yields CDR1 LGHNA and CDR2 YNFKEQ. The CDR3 region is CASSQVPAGVTYEQYF. In DNA, the CDR3 is TGTGCCAGCAGCCAAGTGCCAGCGGGGGTAACCTACGAGCAGTACTTC.

The genes are TRBV5-1 and TRBJ2-1, with D unclear. This CDR3 is built from 13 residues. V lost 0 bases to trimming and J lost 6 bases, with 7 bases between them. Germline CDR1 SGHRS, CDR2 YFSETQ. This CDR3 is CASSLGQLNEQFF. The CDR3 DNA reads TGCGCCAGCAGCTTGGGGCAGCTCAATGAGCAGTTCTTC.

The chain combines TRBV11-2 with TRBJ1-1, with D maybe TRBD1 (6 bases). The ends were cut back, 3 bases at V and 2 bases at J, with 13 bases in the middle. Germline lookup yields CDR1 SGHAT and CDR2 FQNNGV. CDR3 length: 15 residues. The CDR3 sequence is CASSFAAGDNTEAFF. The DNA of the CDR3 is TGTGCCAGCAGCTTCGCGGCAGGGGACAACACTGAAGCTTTCTTT.

The chain couples TRBV5-1 to TRBJ2-2, with D possibly matching TRBD2 (6 bases). This CDR3 comprises 15 residues. The germline V gene encodes CDR1 SGHRS and CDR2 YFSETQ. V was shortened by 1 base and J by 5 bases, with 12 bases between the two germline ends. The DNA of the CDR3 is TGCGCCAGCAGCTTGTCATCACGGGAGACCGGGGAGCTGTTTTTT. This gives the protein CASSLSSRETGELFF.

The V gene is TRBV6-6, the J gene TRBJ2-3; 8 nucleotides agree with TRBD1. The CDR3 is made up of 14 amino acids. From germline, CDR1 is MNHNY and CDR2 SVGAGI (reference sequence). V lost 7 bases to trimming and J lost 6 bases; unmatched junction nucleotides: 9. CDR3 DNA: TGTGCCAGCATCATGACAGGGGCGGTTGATACGCAGTATTTT. It codes for CASIMTGAVDTQYF.

The chain uses TRBV4-1 and TRBJ2-3; 9 nucleotides agree with TRBD2. The CDR3 length is 16 residues. CDR1 and CDR2 from the germline V gene are MGHRA and YSYEKL. V shed 4 bases, J shed 2 bases, and the junction held 7 bases outside the gene matches. For the CDR3, the DNA is TGCGCCAGCAGCCGTTTAGCGGGGGCCCCCACAGATACGCAGTATTTT. This encodes CASSRLAGAPTDTQYF.